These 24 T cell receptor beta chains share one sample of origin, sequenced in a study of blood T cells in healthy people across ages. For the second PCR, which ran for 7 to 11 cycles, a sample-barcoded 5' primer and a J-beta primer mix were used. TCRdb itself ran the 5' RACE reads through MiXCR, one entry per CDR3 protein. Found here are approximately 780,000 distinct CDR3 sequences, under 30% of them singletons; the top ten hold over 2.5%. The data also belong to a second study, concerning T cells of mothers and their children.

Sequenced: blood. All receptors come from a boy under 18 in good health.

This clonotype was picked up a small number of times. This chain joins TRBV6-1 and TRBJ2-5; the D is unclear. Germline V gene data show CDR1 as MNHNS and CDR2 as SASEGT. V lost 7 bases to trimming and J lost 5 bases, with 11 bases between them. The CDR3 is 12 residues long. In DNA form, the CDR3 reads TGTGCCAGCACCGTGTGGCCTGAGACCCAGTACTTC. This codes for CASTVWPETQYF.

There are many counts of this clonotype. The CDR3 loop reads CASSAGESSYNEQFF. As DNA, the CDR3 is TGTGCCAGCAGCGCGGGGGAGAGCTCCTACAATGAGCAGTTCTTC. V and J are TRBV4-2 and TRBJ2-1; 7 bases fit TRBD2. V lost 5 bases to trimming and J lost 0 bases; unmatched junction nucleotides: 4. There are 15 residues in the CDR3. Germline V lookup: CDR1 LGHNA, CDR2 YNFKEQ.

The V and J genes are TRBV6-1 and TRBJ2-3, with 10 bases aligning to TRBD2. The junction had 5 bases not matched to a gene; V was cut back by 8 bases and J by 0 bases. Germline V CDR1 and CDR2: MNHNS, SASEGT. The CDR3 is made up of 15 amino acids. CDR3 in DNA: TGTGCCAGCGGAAGCGGGGGGGTTAGCACAGATACGCAGTATTTT. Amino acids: CASGSGGVSTDTQYF.

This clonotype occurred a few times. This CDR3 is CSARDPGQGVSTEAFF. CDR3 bases: TGCAGTGCTAGGGACCCGGGACAGGGGGTTAGCACTGAAGCTTTCTTT. The chain couples TRBV20-1 to TRBJ1-1; TRBD1 aligns across 11 bases. The V gene's germline CDR1 is DFQATT and CDR2 SNEGSKA (reference sequence). The CDR3 has 16 residues. Trimming removed 3 bases from V and 4 bases from J; junction bases left unmatched: 10.

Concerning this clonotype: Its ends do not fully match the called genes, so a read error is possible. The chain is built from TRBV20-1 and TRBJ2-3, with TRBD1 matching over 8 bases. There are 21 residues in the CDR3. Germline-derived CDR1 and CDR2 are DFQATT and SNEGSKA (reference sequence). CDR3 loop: CSARDARPLPQQGALADTQCF. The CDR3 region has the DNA TGCAGTGCTAGAGATGCCCGCCCCCTCCCCCAGCAGGGGGCATTGGCAGATACGCAGTGTTTT.

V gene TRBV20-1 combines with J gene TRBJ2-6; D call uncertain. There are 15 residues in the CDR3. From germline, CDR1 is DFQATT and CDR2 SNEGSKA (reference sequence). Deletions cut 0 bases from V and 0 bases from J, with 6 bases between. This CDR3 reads CSARDDSSGANVLTF. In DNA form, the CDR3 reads TGCAGTGCTAGAGATGATTCCTCTGGGGCCAACGTCCTGACTTTC.

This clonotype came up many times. The CDR3 here is CASSPLGGSGANVLTF. CDR3 nucleotides: TGTGCCAGCAGCCCCTTAGGGGGGTCTGGGGCCAACGTCCTGACTTTC. This chain links TRBV7-9 with TRBJ2-6; D tentatively reads TRBD1 or TRBD2 (6 bases each). Per the germline V gene, CDR1 is SEHNR and CDR2 is FQNEAQ (reference sequence). The CDR3 length is 16 residues. Trimming took off 5 bases at V and 1 base at J, with 12 bases between the two ends.

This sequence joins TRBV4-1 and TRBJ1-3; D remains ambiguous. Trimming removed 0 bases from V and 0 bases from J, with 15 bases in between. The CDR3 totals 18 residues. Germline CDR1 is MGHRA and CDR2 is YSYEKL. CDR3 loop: CASSQEDRLANSGNTIYF. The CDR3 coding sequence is TGCGCCAGCAGCCAAGAAGATCGGCTTGCTAACTCTGGAAACACCATATATTTT.

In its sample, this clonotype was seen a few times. In DNA, the CDR3 is TGTGCCATCAGTGGGATAGGGTTCAACGAGCAGTACTTC. Encoded protein: CAISGIGFNEQYF. V and J are TRBV10-3 and TRBJ2-5; no clear D gene. The closer fit of TRBJ2-7 to the DNA end suggests the J call may be wrong. The CDR3 is 13 amino acids. Germline V lookup: CDR1 ENHRY, CDR2 SYGVKD.

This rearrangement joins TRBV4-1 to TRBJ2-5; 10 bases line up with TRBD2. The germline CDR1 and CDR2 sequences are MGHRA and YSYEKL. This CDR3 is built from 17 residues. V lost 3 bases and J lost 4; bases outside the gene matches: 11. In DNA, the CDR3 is TGCGCCAGCAGCCACTCAAGAAGCGGGGGGGCCGGAGAGACCCAGTACTTC. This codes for CASSHSRSGGAGETQYF.

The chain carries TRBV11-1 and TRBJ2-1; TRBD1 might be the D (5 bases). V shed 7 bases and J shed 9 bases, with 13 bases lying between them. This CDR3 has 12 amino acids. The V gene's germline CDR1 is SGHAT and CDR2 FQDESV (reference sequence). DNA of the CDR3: TGTGCCAGCACAGGGATTCTCGGTGAGCAGTTCTTC. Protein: CASTGILGEQFF.

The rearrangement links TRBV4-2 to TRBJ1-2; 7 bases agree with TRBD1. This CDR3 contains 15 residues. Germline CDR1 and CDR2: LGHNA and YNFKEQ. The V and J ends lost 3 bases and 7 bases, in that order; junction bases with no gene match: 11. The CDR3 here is CASSHPQGGDSGYTF. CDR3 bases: TGTGCCAGCAGCCACCCTCAGGGAGGGGACAGTGGCTACACCTTC.

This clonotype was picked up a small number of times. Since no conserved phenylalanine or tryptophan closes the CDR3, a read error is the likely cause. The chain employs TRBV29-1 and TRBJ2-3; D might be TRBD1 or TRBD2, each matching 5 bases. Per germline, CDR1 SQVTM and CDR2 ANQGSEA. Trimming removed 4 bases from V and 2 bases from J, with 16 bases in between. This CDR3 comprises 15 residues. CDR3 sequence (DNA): TGCAGCGTTGGAGGGGTCAACTTTAACACAGATACGCAGTATCTT. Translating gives CSVGGVNFNTDTQYL.

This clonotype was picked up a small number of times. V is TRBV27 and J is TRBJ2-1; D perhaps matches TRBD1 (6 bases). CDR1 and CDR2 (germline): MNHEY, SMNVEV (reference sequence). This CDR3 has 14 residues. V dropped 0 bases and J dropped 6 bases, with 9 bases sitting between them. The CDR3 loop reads CASSLSSGANEQFF. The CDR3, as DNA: TGTGCCAGCAGTTTATCTTCAGGGGCCAATGAGCAGTTCTTC.

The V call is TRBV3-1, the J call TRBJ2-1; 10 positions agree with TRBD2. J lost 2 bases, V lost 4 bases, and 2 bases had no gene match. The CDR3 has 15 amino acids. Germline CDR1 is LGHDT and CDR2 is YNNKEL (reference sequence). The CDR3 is CASSLLAGTYNEQFF. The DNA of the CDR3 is TGTGCCAGCAGCCTACTAGCGGGAACCTACAATGAGCAGTTCTTC.

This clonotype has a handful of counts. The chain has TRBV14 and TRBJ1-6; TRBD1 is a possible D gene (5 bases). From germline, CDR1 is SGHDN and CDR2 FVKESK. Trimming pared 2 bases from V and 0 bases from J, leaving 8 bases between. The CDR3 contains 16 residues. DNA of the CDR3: TGTGCCAGCAGCCAACAGGGTGGCTCCTATAATTCACCCCTCCACTTT. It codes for CASSQQGGSYNSPLHF. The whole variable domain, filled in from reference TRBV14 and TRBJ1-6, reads EAGVTQFPSHSVIEKGQTVTLRCDPISGHDNLYWYRRVMGKEIKFLLHFVKESKQDESGMPNNRFLAERTGGTYSTLKVQPAELEDSGVYFCASSQQGGSYNSPLHFGNGTRLTVT.

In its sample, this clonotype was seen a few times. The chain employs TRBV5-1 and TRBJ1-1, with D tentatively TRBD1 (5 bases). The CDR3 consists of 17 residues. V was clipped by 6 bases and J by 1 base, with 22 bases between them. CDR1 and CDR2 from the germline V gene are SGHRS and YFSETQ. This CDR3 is CASTLAPRDARNTEAFF. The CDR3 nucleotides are TGCGCCAGCACCCTGGCCCCCCGGGACGCGAGGAACACTGAAGCTTTCTTT.

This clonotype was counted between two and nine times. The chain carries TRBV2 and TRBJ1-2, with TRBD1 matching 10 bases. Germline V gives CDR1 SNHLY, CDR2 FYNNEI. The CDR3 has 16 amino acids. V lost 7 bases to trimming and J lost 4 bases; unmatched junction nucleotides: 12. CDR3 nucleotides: TGTGCCAGCAAGGCCCCCGGGACAGGGGAAGGCTATGGCTACACCTTC. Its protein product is CASKAPGTGEGYGYTF.

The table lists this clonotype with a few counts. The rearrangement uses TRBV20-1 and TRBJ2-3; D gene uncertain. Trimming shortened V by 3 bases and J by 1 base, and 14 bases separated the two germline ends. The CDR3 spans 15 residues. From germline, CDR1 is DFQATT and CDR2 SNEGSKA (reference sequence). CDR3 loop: CSASDLTTRTDTQYF. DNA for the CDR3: TGCAGTGCTAGTGATCTAACTACTCGCACAGATACGCAGTATTTT.

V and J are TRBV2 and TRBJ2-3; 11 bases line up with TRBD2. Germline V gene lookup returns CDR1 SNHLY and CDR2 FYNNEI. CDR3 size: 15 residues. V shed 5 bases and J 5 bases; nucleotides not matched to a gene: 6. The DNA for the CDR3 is TGTGCCAGCAGTACTAGCGGGGGTCAGGGAGATACGCAGTATTTT. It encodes CASSTSGGQGDTQYF. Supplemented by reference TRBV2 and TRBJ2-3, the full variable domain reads EPEVTQTPSHQVTQMGQEVILRCVPISNHLYFYWYRQILGQKVEFLVSFYNNEISEKSEIFDDQFSVERPDGSNFTLKIRSTKLEDSAMYFCASSTSGGQGDTQYFGPGTRLTVL.

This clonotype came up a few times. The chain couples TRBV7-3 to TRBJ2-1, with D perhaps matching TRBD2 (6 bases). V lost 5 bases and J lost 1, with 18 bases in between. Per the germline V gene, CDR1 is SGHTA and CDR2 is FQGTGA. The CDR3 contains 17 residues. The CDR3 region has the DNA TGTGCCAGCAGCCAAAATCCCGGGACTGAATCCTACAATGAGCAGTTCTTC. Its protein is CASSQNPGTESYNEQFF.

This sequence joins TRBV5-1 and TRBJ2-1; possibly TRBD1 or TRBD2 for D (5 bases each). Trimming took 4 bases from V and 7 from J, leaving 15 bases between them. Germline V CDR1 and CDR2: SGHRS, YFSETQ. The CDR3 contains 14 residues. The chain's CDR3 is CASSRDQNGNEQFF. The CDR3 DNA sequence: TGCGCCAGCAGCAGGGACCAAAACGGGAATGAGCAGTTCTTC.

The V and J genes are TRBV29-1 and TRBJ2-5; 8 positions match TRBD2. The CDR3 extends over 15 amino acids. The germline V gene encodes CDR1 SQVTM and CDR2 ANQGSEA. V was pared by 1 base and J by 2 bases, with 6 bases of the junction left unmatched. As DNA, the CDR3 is TGCAGCGTTGAAGGCCGGGGGGGTAAACAAGAGACCCAGTACTTC. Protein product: CSVEGRGGKQETQYF.

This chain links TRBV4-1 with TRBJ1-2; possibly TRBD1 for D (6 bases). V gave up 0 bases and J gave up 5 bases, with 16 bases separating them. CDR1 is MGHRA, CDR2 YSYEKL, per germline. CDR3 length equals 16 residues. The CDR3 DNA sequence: TGCGCCAGCAGCCAAGATAGGGCACAGGGAAGATATGGCTACACCTTC. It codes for CASSQDRAQGRYGYTF.